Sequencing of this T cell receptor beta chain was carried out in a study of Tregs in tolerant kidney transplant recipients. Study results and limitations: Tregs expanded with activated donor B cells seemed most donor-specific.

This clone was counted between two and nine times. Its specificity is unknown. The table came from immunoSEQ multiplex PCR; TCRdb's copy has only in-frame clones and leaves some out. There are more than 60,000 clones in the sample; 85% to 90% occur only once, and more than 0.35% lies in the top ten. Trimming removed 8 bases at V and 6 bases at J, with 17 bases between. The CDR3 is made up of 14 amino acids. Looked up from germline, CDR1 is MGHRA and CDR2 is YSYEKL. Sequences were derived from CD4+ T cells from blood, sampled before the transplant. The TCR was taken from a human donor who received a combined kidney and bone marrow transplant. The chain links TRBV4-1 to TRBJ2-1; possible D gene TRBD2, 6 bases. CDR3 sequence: CASGRASALNEQFF. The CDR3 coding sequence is TGCGCCAGCGGCCGGGCTAGCGCTCTCAATGAGCAGTTCTTC.